Described below is a single TCR beta chain sequence and its context. The data were taken from a study of CD8+ T cells in alopecia areata. Trimming pared 10 bases from V and 2 bases from J, leaving 12 bases between. CDR1 and CDR2 (germline): SEHNR, FQNEAQ (reference sequence). The CDR3 loop spans 12 amino acids. Treatment defined: oral pan-JAK inhibitor, 5-10 mg twice daily. In each case, RNA was isolated and then reverse transcribed into cDNA as the sequencing template. Only in-frame clones appear in the TCRdb table, and some are missing; sequencing was by immunoSEQ multiplex PCR. The data contain about 100,000 clones, roughly 40% of them seen just once; the ten biggest clones take up 18%.

Source: CD8+ T cells sorted from blood, taken at week 24, from a patient treated with tofacitinib. The sequence was obtained from a human donor with alopecia areata. The chain carries TRBV7-9 and TRBJ2-7; a weak D match, TRBD1 (6 bases). CDR3 nucleotide sequence: TGTGCCACGGAGACAGGAACCTACGAGCAGTACTTC. Its translation: CATETGTYEQYF. Variable domain in full (rest from reference TRBV7-9 and TRBJ2-7): DTGVSQNPRHKITKRGQNVTFRCDPISEHNRLYWYRQTLGQGPEFLTYFQNEAQLEKSRLLSDRFSAERPKGSFSTLEIQRTEQGDSAMYLCATETGTYEQYFGPGTRLTVT.